Each of the 26 T cell receptor beta chains below was sequenced from the same sample in a study of identical twins. TCRdb independently ran MiXCR on the 5' RACE reads; one entry per CDR3 protein. Of hundreds of thousands of distinct CDR3 sequences in the sample, about 20% were seen once. These data also featured in a second study, about T cells expressing NK-cell markers.

The material sequenced was PBMCs. The receptors were sampled from a woman aged 18-35 years in good health.

This clonotype showed up just a few times. This chain connects TRBV12-3 or TRBV12-4 to TRBJ1-2; weak D call: TRBD1 (6 bases). Trimming pared 6 bases from V and 7 bases from J, leaving 18 bases between. The CDR3 runs to 14 residues. The CDR3 sequence: CASSYRVLGGGYTF. CDR3 DNA: TGTGCCAGCAGCTACAGGGTTCTCGGCGGTGGCTACACCTTC.

This clonotype has just a few counts. The rearrangement joins TRBV12-3 or TRBV12-4 to TRBJ2-6; D not resolved. Trimming removed 8 bases from V and 0 bases from J, with 5 bases in between. The CDR3 contains 13 residues. The CDR3 is CASGISGANVLTF. CDR3 nucleotide sequence: TGTGCCAGCGGCATCTCTGGGGCCAACGTCCTGACTTTC.

This clonotype was counted between two and nine times. The chain couples TRBV20-1 to TRBJ2-5, with 8 positions matching TRBD2. V dropped 7 bases and J dropped 3; count of bases not matched to a gene: 7. The CDR3 is made up of 13 amino acids. The germline V gene has CDR1 DFQATT and CDR2 SNEGSKA (reference sequence). CDR3 loop: CSGPAGGKETQYF. CDR3 nucleotides: TGCAGTGGTCCGGCGGGGGGAAAAGAGACCCAGTACTTC.

This clonotype was recorded a few times. V gene TRBV9 combines with J gene TRBJ1-2; no definite D call. V was trimmed by 0 bases and J by 6 bases, leaving 18 bases between them. Germline CDR1 reads SGDLS; CDR2 reads YYNGEE. The CDR3 totals 16 residues. CDR3 DNA: TGTGCCAGCAGCGTAGCTCAAATGCAGGATATGGATGGCTACACCTTC. Translating gives CASSVAQMQDMDGYTF.

This clonotype was seen only a few times. V is TRBV5-1 and J is TRBJ2-5; D gene unclear. V shed 5 bases and J shed 5 bases, with 10 bases lying between them. The CDR3 is 12 residues long. Germline V CDR1 and CDR2: SGHRS, YFSETQ. The CDR3 nucleotides are TGCGCCAGCAGAGGCGCGTGGGAGACCCAGTACTTC. Protein sequence: CASRGAWETQYF.

This clonotype was detected a few times. This chain connects TRBV12-3 or TRBV12-4 to TRBJ1-6; 11 bases align to TRBD1. The CDR3 has 15 amino acids. V was clipped by 5 bases and J by 10 bases; unmatched bases: 7. CDR3 DNA: TGTGCCAGCAGTACAGGGACAGGGGGTAAATCACCCCTCCACTTT. It yields the protein CASSTGTGGKSPLHF.

The V gene is TRBV27, the J gene TRBJ2-2; 11 nucleotides line up with TRBD2. CDR1 and CDR2 from the germline V gene are MNHEY and SMNVEV (reference sequence). This CDR3 spans 16 amino acids. Trimming at V came to 4 bases and at J to 5 bases, leaving 6 bases not matched to a gene. The CDR3 reads CASSSLGTSGTGELFF. The CDR3 DNA follows: TGTGCCAGCAGTTCCCTCGGGACTAGCGGAACCGGGGAGCTGTTTTTT.

This clonotype was recorded many times. This chain connects TRBV20-1 to TRBJ1-2, with 7 bases aligning to TRBD1. The trim removed 5 bases at V and 3 bases at J, leaving 6 bases unmatched. The CDR3 loop spans 13 amino acids. Germline CDR1 DFQATT, CDR2 SNEGSKA (reference sequence). In DNA form, the CDR3 reads TGCAGTGCTTATGACAGGGCGGACTATGGCTACACCTTC. This sequence encodes CSAYDRADYGYTF.

The chain carries TRBV5-5 and TRBJ2-6, with no clear D. Trimming removed 1 base from V and 2 bases from J, with 10 bases in between. The CDR3 length is 16 residues. CDR1 and CDR2 (germline): SGHKS, YYEKEE (reference sequence). CDR3 loop: CASSLLKGAGANVLTF. In DNA, the CDR3 is TGTGCCAGCAGCTTGTTAAAAGGAGCTGGGGCCAACGTCCTGACTTTC.

Ten or more counts support this clonotype. The chain combines TRBV12-3 or TRBV12-4 with TRBJ2-1; 10 bases align to TRBD2. Trimming removed 2 bases from V and 3 bases from J; junction bases left unmatched: 1. The CDR3 extends over 15 amino acids. The CDR3: CASSLLAGDYNEQFF. In nucleotides, the CDR3 is TGTGCCAGCAGTTTACTAGCGGGAGACTACAATGAGCAGTTCTTC.

CDR3 bases: TGCGCCAGCAGCCCTACCCCTCCACAGAGTTACAATGAGCAGTTCTTC. Protein sequence: CASSPTPPQSYNEQFF. This chain connects TRBV5-1 to TRBJ2-1; no reliable D call. V was shortened by 4 bases and J by 4 bases, with 18 bases between the two germline ends. There are 16 residues in the CDR3. Germline loops: CDR1 SGHRS, CDR2 YFSETQ.

In its sample, this clonotype was seen many times. V is TRBV20-1 and J is TRBJ1-3; D is unclear. The CDR3 runs 14 residues. Germline V gene sequence: CDR1 DFQATT, CDR2 SNEGSKA (reference sequence). V dropped 4 bases and J dropped 4 bases, with 14 bases sitting between them. The CDR3 loop is CSAIKFVAGNTIYF. The DNA for the CDR3 is TGCAGTGCTATTAAATTTGTTGCAGGAAACACCATATATTTT.

This rearrangement joins TRBV5-1 to TRBJ2-4, with 8 bases aligning to TRBD2. This CDR3 has 12 amino acids. V trimming: 6 bases; J trimming: 13 bases; junction bases outside the gene matches: 9. CDR1 is SGHRS and CDR2 is YFSETQ in the germline V gene. The CDR3 here is CASIRGGGHQYF. The CDR3, as DNA: TGCGCCAGCATTCGGGGGGGTGGACACCAGTACTTC. Combining the CDR3 with reference TRBV5-1 and TRBJ2-4 gives the whole variable domain KAGVTQTPRYLIKTRGQQVTLSCSPISGHRSVSWYQQTPGQGLQFLFEYFSETQRNKGNFPGRFSGRQFSNSRSEMNVSTLELGDSALYLCASIRGGGHQYFGAGTRLSVL.

This clonotype was counted only a few times. This chain connects TRBV7-9 to TRBJ2-3, with 7 bases lining up with TRBD1. The CDR3 has 15 residues. Germline V CDR1 and CDR2: SEHNR, FQNEAQ (reference sequence). Trimming removed 3 bases from V and 6 bases from J; junction bases left unmatched: 9. DNA for the CDR3: TGTGCCAGCAGCTTCCGAGACAGGGAGATGGATACGCAGTATTTT. Its protein product is CASSFRDREMDTQYF.

The J gene is TRBJ1-2, the V gene TRBV12-3 or TRBV12-4, with a tentative D call TRBD1 (5 bases). The CDR3 is 14 amino acids. Deletions cut 11 bases from V and 1 base from J, with 17 bases between. The CDR3 DNA sequence: TGTGCCTCCCGGGGCAGCACGCTTAACTATGGCTACACCTTC. Protein sequence: CASRGSTLNYGYTF.

This clonotype was observed many times. The V gene is TRBV10-3, the J gene TRBJ1-6; D gene ambiguous. The germline V and J ends were trimmed by 1 base and 8 bases, with 15 bases remaining between them. CDR1 and CDR2 (germline): ENHRY, SYGVKD. CDR3 length equals 16 residues. CDR3 sequence: CAISEFMGSRDSPLHF. CDR3 coding DNA: TGTGCCATCAGTGAGTTCATGGGATCGAGGGATTCACCCCTCCACTTT.

This clonotype has ten or more counts. The chain is built from TRBV12-3 or TRBV12-4 and TRBJ2-3, with no clear D. This CDR3 has 13 amino acids. Trimming cost V 4 bases and J 6 bases, with 11 bases left between them. DNA for the CDR3: TGTGCCAGCAGTTCAGAACGGCGGGATACGCAGTATTTT. The encoded protein is CASSSERRDTQYF.

The chain is built from TRBV5-4 and TRBJ2-1; 10 nucleotides agree with TRBD1. Unmatched junction bases numbered 12, after V lost 9 bases and J lost 15 bases. This CDR3 is built from 12 residues. CDR1 is SGHNT, CDR2 YYREEE, per germline (reference sequence). Here the CDR3 DNA reads TGTGCCACCATGACCCCGGGACAGGGGACGTTCTTC. Protein: CATMTPGQGTFF.

This chain links TRBV18 with TRBJ1-3; D call uncertain. V lost 3 bases, J lost 4 bases, and 7 bases lay in between. The CDR3 runs to 13 residues. Looked up from germline, CDR1 is KGHSH and CDR2 is LQKENI. CDR3 amino acids: CASSPGIGNTIYF. The CDR3 DNA follows: TGTGCCAGCTCACCGGGTATCGGAAACACCATATATTTT.

The chain employs TRBV7-9 and TRBJ2-5; D is ambiguous. From germline, CDR1 is SEHNR and CDR2 FQNEAQ (reference sequence). The CDR3 contains 14 residues. The ends were cut back, 1 base at V and 2 bases at J, with 8 bases in the middle. CDR3 amino acids: CASSLVLEQETQYF. In nucleotides, the CDR3 is TGTGCCAGCAGCTTAGTTTTAGAACAAGAGACCCAGTACTTC.

The chain couples TRBV6-1 to TRBJ2-6; perhaps TRBD1 as D (5 bases). The germline V gene encodes CDR1 MNHNS and CDR2 SASEGT. CDR3 length: 15 amino acids. V was trimmed by 6 bases and J by 2 bases, leaving 11 bases between them. The DNA of the CDR3 is TGTGCCAGCAGCCCTATAGGGGCTGGGGCCAACGTCCTGACTTTC. It is translated as CASSPIGAGANVLTF.

Of note for this clonotype: An end of the junction does not agree with germline; a read error may underlie this. V and J are TRBV7-7 and TRBJ2-7; D possibly matches TRBD1 or TRBD2 (5 bases each). CDR3 size: 18 residues. The germline V gene has CDR1 SSHAT and CDR2 FNYEAQ (reference sequence). CDR3 in amino acids: CASSLARDGAGQVYEQYF. The CDR3, as DNA: TGTGCTAGCAGCTTAGCACGGGACGGGGCAGGGCAAGTCTACGAGCAGTACTTC.

This chain uses TRBV6-5 with TRBJ2-7; possible D gene TRBD2, 7 bases. V was cut by 2 bases and J by 3 bases, with 26 bases left in between. Germline loops: CDR1 MNHEY, CDR2 SVGAGI. The CDR3 is made up of 19 amino acids. Here the CDR3 reads CASSYSGGRLAEIDYEQYF. CDR3 bases: TGTGCCAGCAGTTACAGTGGGGGCCGGCTAGCGGAGATTGACTACGAGCAGTACTTC.

At least ten counts were recorded for this clonotype. Here the CDR3 DNA reads TGTGCCAGCAGCCCCTGGGGGGGACAGAACACTGAAGCTTTCTTT. Residues: CASSPWGGQNTEAFF. V usage is TRBV7-8 and J usage is TRBJ1-1, with D tentatively TRBD1 (6 bases). Germline V gene lookup returns CDR1 SGHVS and CDR2 FQNEAQ. V was clipped by 5 bases and J by 1 base, with 14 bases between them. The length of the CDR3 is 15 residues.

The chain joins TRBV7-6 to TRBJ2-5; the D gene is possibly TRBD2 (6 bases). The germline CDR1 and CDR2 sequences are SGHVS and FNYEAQ. Trimming cost V 4 bases and J 5 bases, with 17 bases left between them. The CDR3 length is 15 residues. CDR3 nucleotide sequence: TGTGCCAGCAGCTCAGCGGGCGCCTTCTTGGAGACCCAGTACTTC. It is translated as CASSSAGAFLETQYF.

Only a few counts were recorded for this clonotype. The chain recombines TRBV6-5 with TRBJ2-7; 8 bases are a match to TRBD2. Germline CDR1 MNHEY, CDR2 SVGAGI. The CDR3 has 16 amino acids. Germline trimming cut 0 bases from V and 3 bases from J; bases unmatched to any gene: 7. CDR3 sequence: CASSYSGNAGGYEQYF. The CDR3 DNA sequence: TGTGCCAGCAGTTACTCGGGAAATGCGGGAGGCTACGAGCAGTACTTC.